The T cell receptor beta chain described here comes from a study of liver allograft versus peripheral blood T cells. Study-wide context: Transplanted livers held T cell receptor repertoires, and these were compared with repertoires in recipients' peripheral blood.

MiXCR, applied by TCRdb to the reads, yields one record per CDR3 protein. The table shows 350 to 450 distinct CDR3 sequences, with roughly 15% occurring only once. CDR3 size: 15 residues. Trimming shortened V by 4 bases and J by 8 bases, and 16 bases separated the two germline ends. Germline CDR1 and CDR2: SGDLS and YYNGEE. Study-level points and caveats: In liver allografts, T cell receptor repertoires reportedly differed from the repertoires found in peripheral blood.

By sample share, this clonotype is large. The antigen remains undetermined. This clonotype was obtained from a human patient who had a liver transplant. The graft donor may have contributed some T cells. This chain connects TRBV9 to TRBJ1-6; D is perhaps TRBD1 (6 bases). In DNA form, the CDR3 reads TGTGCCAGCAGCCCATGGGGGGGGCTCCATTCACCCCTCCACTTT. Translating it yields CASSPWGGLHSPLHF.